Given below is one TCR beta chain in context. No antigen is known for it. Assay: immunoSEQ multiplex PCR; the TCRdb copy retains only in-frame clones and omits some. The sample gives about 980,000 clones, less than 85% of which show up once; roughly 1.5% is in the top ten. This CDR3 contains 16 residues. Trimming removed 6 bases from V and 0 bases from J, with 12 bases in between. Germline assignment: CDR1 SEHNR and CDR2 FQNEAQ (reference sequence). Study donors comprised healthy, HIV-negative adults devoid of recent acute infection or vaccination. Division of CD4+ cells produced a CD45RA+ naive subset and a CD45RA-negative memory subset. The source of the sample is a study of shared clonotypes between healthy human individuals. Study-wide results and limits: Larger richness was generally estimated for naive than memory subsets.

V usage is TRBV7-9 and J usage is TRBJ1-6; maybe TRBD1 (6 bases). The sequenced material came from memory CD4+ T cells sorted from blood. The sample's subset: CD45RA-negative fraction. This TCR derives from a man aged 18 to 29 in good health. CDR3 amino acids: CASSPRGSSYNSPLHF. The CDR3 bases are TGTGCCAGCAGTCCCAGGGGAAGCTCCTATAATTCACCCCTCCACTTT.